The 2 T cell receptor beta chains below all came from one sample that was sequenced in a study of beta chain features in type 1 diabetes. The isolated RNA, all of it, was reverse transcribed, so expressed TCRB transcripts were what got sequenced. Sequencing was performed with immunoSEQ multiplex PCR; in TCRdb, only in-frame clones are kept and a portion is missing. This table holds under 950,000 clones, roughly 17% found once. The specimen was naive CD4+ T cells from blood. These TCRs come from a woman aged 18 to 35 in good health.

The chain combines TRBV4-2 with TRBJ1-4; D gene uncertain. The germline V and J ends were trimmed by 4 bases and 0 bases, with 12 bases remaining between them. Germline-derived CDR1 and CDR2 are LGHNA and YNFKEQ. There are 16 residues in the CDR3. The CDR3 sequence is CASSPRLTATNEKLFF. The CDR3 DNA reads TGTGCCAGCAGCCCAAGGTTAACGGCAACTAATGAAAAACTGTTTTTT.

This clone turned up a few times. V is TRBV7-2 and J is TRBJ2-4; 7 positions match TRBD1. The CDR3 has 13 amino acids. Germline V lookup: CDR1 SGHTA, CDR2 FQGNSA. V was clipped by 5 bases and J by 4 bases; unmatched bases: 2. DNA of the CDR3: TGTGCCAGCAGCCCGGACAGGAAAAACATTCAGTACTTC. It is translated as CASSPDRKNIQYF.